One sample yielded the 19 T cell receptor beta chains listed below, sequenced in a study of blood T cell repertoires in COVID-19. The assay was immunoSEQ multiplex PCR, and TCRdb's table has in-frame clones only and misses some. This table holds 250,000 to 300,000 clones, around 81% found once. The sequencing input was peripheral blood. These receptors were taken from a woman aged 55-75 years with active or convalescent COVID-19.

The V call is TRBV18, the J call TRBJ1-5; 9 positions match TRBD1. The CDR3 length is 16 residues. Looked up from germline, CDR1 is KGHSH and CDR2 is LQKENI. V gave up 3 bases and J gave up 3 bases; unmatched junction bases: 6. In DNA form, the CDR3 reads TGTGCCAGCTCACCCGGGACAGGGATTTCCAATCAGCCCCAGCATTTT. Protein product: CASSPGTGISNQPQHF.

The chain carries TRBV6-1 and TRBJ1-4, with 11 positions matching TRBD1. Trimming cost V 4 bases and J 7 bases; bases outside gene matches: 8. CDR3 size: 16 residues. Germline CDR1 and CDR2: MNHNS and SASEGT. The CDR3 DNA reads as TGTGCCAGCAGTGCCCGGACAGGGGGCGCCGGTGAAAAACTGTTTTTT. Its protein product is CASSARTGGAGEKLFF.

The chain employs TRBV7-9 and TRBJ2-7, with a weak D call TRBD1 (7 bases). The CDR3 spans 13 residues. Germline CDR1 is SEHNR and CDR2 is FQNEAQ (reference sequence). V gave up 5 bases and J gave up 7 bases, with 15 bases separating them. The CDR3 nucleotides are TGTGCCAGCAGCCAGGAGGGGGCGCGGGAGCAGTACTTC. This sequence encodes CASSQEGAREQYF.

The CDR3 sequence: CASSQEGTDYGYTF. CDR3 bases: TGTGCCAGCAGCCAAGAGGGCACAGACTATGGCTACACCTTC. The chain recombines TRBV3-1 (or the pseudogene TRBV3-2) with TRBJ1-2; D is undetermined. CDR1 and CDR2 from the germline V gene are LGHDT and YNNKEL (reference sequence). The V end was cut by 0 bases, the J end by 3 bases, with 8 bases between. The CDR3 is 14 residues long.

This clone turned up a few times. The chain links TRBV5-6 to TRBJ2-5, with TRBD1 matching over 9 bases. CDR3 length: 14 amino acids. V was pared by 2 bases and J by 3 bases, with 2 bases of the junction left unmatched. Germline CDR1 SGHDT, CDR2 YYEEEE. The CDR3 nucleotides read TGTGCCAGCAGCTTCACAGGGGGCAAAGAGACCCAGTACTTC. Protein product: CASSFTGGKETQYF.

The chain uses TRBV5-5 and TRBJ1-2; 7 bases map to TRBD1. This CDR3 contains 13 residues. With 3 bases clipped from V and 8 bases from J, the junction kept 7 bases outside the gene matches. Germline V lookup: CDR1 SGHKS, CDR2 YYEKEE (reference sequence). The CDR3 bases are TGTGCCAGCAGCTATCCGACAGGGCAGGGCTACACCTTC. Protein sequence: CASSYPTGQGYTF.

This clone came up once. Other DNA sequences in this sample translate to the same CDR3. The gene calls are TRBV19 and TRBJ2-2; 9 bases fit TRBD2. The CDR3 totals 14 residues. The V gene end was trimmed by 3 bases and the J gene end by 6 bases; junction bases not matched to a gene: 2. The V gene's germline CDR1 is LNHDA and CDR2 SQIVND (reference sequence). CDR3 sequence: CASSIGGGAGELFF. The DNA for the CDR3 is TGTGCCAGTAGTATTGGCGGGGGGGCCGGGGAGCTGTTTTTT.

The J gene is TRBJ1-4, the V gene TRBV5-1; the D is unclear. Germline CDR1 and CDR2: SGHRS and YFSETQ. V lost 1 base and J lost 2, with 12 bases in between. This CDR3 contains 16 residues. Written as DNA, the CDR3 is TGCGCCAGCAGCTTGACCGGGTTGTTGACTAATGAAAAACTGTTTTTT. Its translation is CASSLTGLLTNEKLFF.

The gene calls are TRBV5-1 and TRBJ1-6; the match to TRBD1 covers 7 bases. The V gene end was trimmed by 0 bases and the J gene end by 8 bases; junction bases not matched to a gene: 11. Germline V lookup: CDR1 SGHRS, CDR2 YFSETQ. CDR3 length equals 17 residues. Here the CDR3 reads CASSLERGLGLDSPLHF. Here the CDR3 DNA reads TGCGCCAGCAGCTTGGAAAGGGGGCTGGGCCTCGATTCACCCCTCCACTTT.

This clone ranks as medium-sized. The gene calls are TRBV28 and TRBJ1-1; TRBD1 might be the D (5 bases). The CDR3 loop spans 14 amino acids. Germline CDR1 MDHEN, CDR2 SYDVKM. V was cut by 2 bases and J by 4 bases, with 11 bases left in between. DNA of the CDR3: TGTGCCAGCAGTTTAGTAAGGGGCGGCACTGAAGCTTTCTTT. Translating it yields CASSLVRGGTEAFF.

The chain couples TRBV9 to TRBJ2-1; possibly TRBD2 for D (5 bases). V was cut by 8 bases and J by 5 bases, with 17 bases left in between. The CDR3 consists of 14 residues. Germline values: CDR1 SGDLS, CDR2 YYNGEE. CDR3 in DNA: TGTGCCAGATTTGAAACCTCGGGAAACAATGAGCAGTTCTTC. This codes for CARFETSGNNEQFF. Complete variable domain (other parts from reference TRBV9 and TRBJ2-1): DSGVTQTPKHLITATGQRVTLRCSPRSGDLSVYWYQQSLDQGLQFLIQYYNGEERAKGNILERFSAQQFPDLHSELNLSSLELGDSALYFCARFETSGNNEQFFGPGTRLTVL.

The CDR3: CASSLVEQGEAFF. CDR3 DNA sequence: TGTGCCAGCAGCTTAGTGGAACAGGGTGAAGCTTTCTTT. The chain uses TRBV7-9 and TRBJ1-1; the D gene is possibly TRBD1 (6 bases). The CDR3 has 13 amino acids. The V end was cut by 1 base, the J end by 7 bases, with 10 bases between. Germline CDR1 and CDR2: SEHNR and FQNEAQ (reference sequence). Full variable domain (outside the CDR3, taken from reference TRBV7-9 and TRBJ1-1): DTGVSQNPRHKITKRGQNVTFRCDPISEHNRLYWYRQTLGQGPEFLTYFQNEAQLEKSRLLSDRFSAERPKGSFSTLEIQRTEQGDSAMYLCASSLVEQGEAFFGQGTRLTVV.

V is TRBV19 and J is TRBJ2-3; 8 nucleotides match TRBD2. The V and J ends lost 6 bases and 6 bases, in that order; junction bases with no gene match: 11. Germline V gene sequence: CDR1 LNHDA, CDR2 SQIVND (reference sequence). CDR3 length: 15 residues. The CDR3 DNA reads as TGTGCCAGTAGAATGCCGGGGGGGAATCGGGATACGCAGTATTTT. Translated, it gives CASRMPGGNRDTQYF.

The chain has TRBV5-4 and TRBJ2-7; D possibly corresponds to TRBD2 (5 bases). Germline CDR1 and CDR2: SGHNT and YYREEE (reference sequence). V lost 4 bases to trimming and J lost 5 bases, with 19 bases between them. This CDR3 is 15 amino acids long. CDR3 sequence: CASSQAPGSLDEQYF. Here the CDR3 DNA reads TGTGCCAGCAGCCAGGCACCGGGGTCCCTTGACGAGCAGTACTTC.

V is TRBV27 and J is TRBJ2-1; 11 positions agree with TRBD2. The V segment lost 3 bases and the J segment 2 bases; nucleotides outside the gene matches: 0. The V gene's germline CDR1 is MNHEY and CDR2 SMNVEV (reference sequence). This CDR3 contains 15 residues. This CDR3 is CASSFSGGAYNEQFF. The CDR3 region has the DNA TGTGCCAGCAGTTTTAGCGGGGGGGCCTACAATGAGCAGTTCTTC.

The V call is TRBV28, the J call TRBJ1-2; no clear D gene. CDR3 length: 12 residues. The germline V gene has CDR1 MDHEN and CDR2 SYDVKM. The V gene lost 2 bases and the J gene lost 7 bases, with 8 bases spanning the gap. The DNA for the CDR3 is TGTGCCAGCAGTTTAGAGGGAACTGGCTACACCTTC. Its protein product is CASSLEGTGYTF.

The rearrangement links TRBV13 to TRBJ1-3, with 7 nucleotides matching TRBD1. The CDR3 spans 15 residues. J was trimmed by 2 bases and V by 5 bases; bases with no gene match: 6. Germline V gene lookup returns CDR1 PRHDT and CDR2 FYEKMQ (reference sequence). The CDR3 protein is CASSPMTGPGNTIYF. The CDR3 region has the DNA TGTGCCAGCAGCCCCATGACAGGGCCTGGAAACACCATATATTTT.

This clone was recorded only once. V gene TRBV7-9 combines with J gene TRBJ2-3; no clear D gene. Per the germline V gene, CDR1 is SEHNR and CDR2 is FQNEAQ (reference sequence). The length of the CDR3 is 14 residues. Trimming removed 3 bases from V and 4 bases from J, with 11 bases in between. CDR3 sequence reads: CASSLLVGSDTQYF. As DNA, the CDR3 is TGTGCCAGCAGCTTGCTAGTCGGGTCAGATACGCAGTATTTT.

This chain links TRBV7-3 with TRBJ2-7, with 7 bases aligning to TRBD1. CDR1 SGHTA and CDR2 FQGTGA come from the germline V gene. V dropped 5 bases and J dropped 0; count of bases not matched to a gene: 4. The CDR3 is made up of 14 amino acids. CDR3 amino acids: CASSEGASSYEQYF. The CDR3 nucleotides are TGTGCCAGCAGCGAGGGGGCTTCCTCCTACGAGCAGTACTTC.